This T cell receptor (beta chain) was captured in a study of blood T cells in healthy people across ages. Findings and caveats of the study: PBMCs were not sorted, which prevented a conclusive comparison of naive versus antigen-experienced cells.

Turning to this clonotype: As yet, its antigen is unknown.

With a J-beta primer mix and a sample-barcoded 5' primer, a second PCR ran roughly 6 to 11 cycles. TCRdb fed the 5' RACE reads into MiXCR, producing one record per CDR3 protein. The sample carries roughly 1.5 million distinct CDR3 sequences, 40% to 45% recorded once. Germline CDR1 SQVTM, CDR2 ANQGSEA. This CDR3 spans 12 amino acids. The specimen sequenced was blood. The source of this sequence is a woman between 18 and 29 years old in good health. The V call is TRBV29-1, the J call TRBJ2-1, with 8 bases identical to TRBD2. TRBJ2-7 explains the end of the DNA better; the J call may be wrong. The DNA of the CDR3 is TGCAGCGTTGTGGGTAGCGGGAATGAGCAGTACTTC. Translation gives CSVVGSGNEQYF.